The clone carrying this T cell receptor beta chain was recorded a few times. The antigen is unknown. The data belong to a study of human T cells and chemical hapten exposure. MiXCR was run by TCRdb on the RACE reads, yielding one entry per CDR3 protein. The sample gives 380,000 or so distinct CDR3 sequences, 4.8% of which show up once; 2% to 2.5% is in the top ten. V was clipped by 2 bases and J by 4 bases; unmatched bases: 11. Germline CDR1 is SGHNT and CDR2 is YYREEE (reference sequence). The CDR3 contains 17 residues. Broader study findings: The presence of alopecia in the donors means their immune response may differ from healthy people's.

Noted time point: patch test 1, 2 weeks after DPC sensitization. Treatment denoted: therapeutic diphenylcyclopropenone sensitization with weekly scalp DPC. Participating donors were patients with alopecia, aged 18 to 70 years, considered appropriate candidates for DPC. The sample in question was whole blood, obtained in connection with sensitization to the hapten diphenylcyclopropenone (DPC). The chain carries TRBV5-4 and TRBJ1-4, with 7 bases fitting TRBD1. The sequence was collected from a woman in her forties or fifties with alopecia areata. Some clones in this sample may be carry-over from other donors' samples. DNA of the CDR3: TGTGCCAGCAGCTTCCCAGACAGGGCTTCCCTTAATGAAAAACTGTTTTTT. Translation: CASSFPDRASLNEKLFF.